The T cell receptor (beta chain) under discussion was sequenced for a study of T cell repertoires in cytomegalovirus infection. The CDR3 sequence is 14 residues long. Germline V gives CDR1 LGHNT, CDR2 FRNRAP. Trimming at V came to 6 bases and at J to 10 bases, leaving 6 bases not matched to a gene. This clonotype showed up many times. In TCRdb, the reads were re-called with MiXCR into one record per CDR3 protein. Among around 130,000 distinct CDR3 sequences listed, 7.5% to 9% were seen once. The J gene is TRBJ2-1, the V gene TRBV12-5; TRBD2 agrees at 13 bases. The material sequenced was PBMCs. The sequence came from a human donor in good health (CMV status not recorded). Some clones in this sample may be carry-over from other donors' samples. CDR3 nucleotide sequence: TGTGCTAGTGGCCCACTAGCGGGGGGGCGCGAGCAGTTCTTC. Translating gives CASGPLAGGREQFF.